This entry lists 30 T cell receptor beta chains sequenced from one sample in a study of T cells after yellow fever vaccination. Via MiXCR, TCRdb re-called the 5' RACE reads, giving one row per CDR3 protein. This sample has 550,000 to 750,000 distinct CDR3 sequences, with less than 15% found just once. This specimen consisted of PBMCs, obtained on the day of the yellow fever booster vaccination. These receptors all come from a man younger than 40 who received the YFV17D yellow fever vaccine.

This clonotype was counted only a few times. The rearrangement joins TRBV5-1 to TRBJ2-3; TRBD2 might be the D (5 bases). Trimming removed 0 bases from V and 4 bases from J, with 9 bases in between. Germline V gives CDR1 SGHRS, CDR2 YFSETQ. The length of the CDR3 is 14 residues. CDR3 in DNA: TGCGCCAGCAGCTTGGCCCTAGCATCAGATACGCAGTATTTT. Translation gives CASSLALASDTQYF.

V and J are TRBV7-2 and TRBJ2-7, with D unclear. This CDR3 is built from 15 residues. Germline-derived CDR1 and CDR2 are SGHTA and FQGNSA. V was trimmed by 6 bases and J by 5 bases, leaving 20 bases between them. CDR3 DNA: TGTGCCAGCAGTTTTAAGTATAATCTTCAACACGAGCAGTACTTC. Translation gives CASSFKYNLQHEQYF.

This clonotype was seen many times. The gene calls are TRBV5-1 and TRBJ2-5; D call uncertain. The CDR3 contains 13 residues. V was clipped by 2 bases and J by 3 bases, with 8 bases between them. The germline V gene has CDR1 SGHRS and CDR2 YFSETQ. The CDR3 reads CASSLAGKETQYF. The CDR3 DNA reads TGCGCCAGCAGCTTAGCAGGAAAAGAGACCCAGTACTTC.

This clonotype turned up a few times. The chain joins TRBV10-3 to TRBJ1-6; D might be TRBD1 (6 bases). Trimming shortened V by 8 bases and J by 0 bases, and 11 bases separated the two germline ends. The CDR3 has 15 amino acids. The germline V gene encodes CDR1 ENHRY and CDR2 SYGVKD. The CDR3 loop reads CAIAEGVSYNSPLHF. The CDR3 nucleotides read TGTGCCATCGCGGAGGGGGTCTCCTATAATTCACCCCTCCACTTT.

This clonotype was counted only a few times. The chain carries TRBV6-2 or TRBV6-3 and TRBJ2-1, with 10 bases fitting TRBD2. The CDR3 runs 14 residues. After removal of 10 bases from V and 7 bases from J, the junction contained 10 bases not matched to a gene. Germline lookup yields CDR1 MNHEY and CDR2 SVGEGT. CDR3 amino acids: CATRLAGHINEQFF. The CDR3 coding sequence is TGTGCCACCCGACTAGCGGGCCATATAAATGAGCAGTTCTTC.

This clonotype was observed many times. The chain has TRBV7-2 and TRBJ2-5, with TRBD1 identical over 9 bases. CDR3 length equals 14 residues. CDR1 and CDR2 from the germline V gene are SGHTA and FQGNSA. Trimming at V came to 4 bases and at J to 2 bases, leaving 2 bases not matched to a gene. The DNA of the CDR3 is TGTGCCAGCAGCTACGGGACAGGGCAAGAGACCCAGTACTTC. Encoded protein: CASSYGTGQETQYF.

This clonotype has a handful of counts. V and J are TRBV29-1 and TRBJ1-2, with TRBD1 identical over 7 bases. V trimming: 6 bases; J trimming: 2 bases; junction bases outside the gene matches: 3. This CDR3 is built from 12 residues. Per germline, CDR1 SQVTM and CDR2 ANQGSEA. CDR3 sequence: CSVTGWNYGYTF. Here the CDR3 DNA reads TGCAGCGTGACAGGGTGGAACTATGGCTACACCTTC.

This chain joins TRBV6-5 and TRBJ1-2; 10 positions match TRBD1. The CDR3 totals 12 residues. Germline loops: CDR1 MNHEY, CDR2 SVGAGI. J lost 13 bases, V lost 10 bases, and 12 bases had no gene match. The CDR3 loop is CATQDRGEVCTF. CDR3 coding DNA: TGTGCCACTCAGGACAGGGGGGAAGTATGCACCTTC.

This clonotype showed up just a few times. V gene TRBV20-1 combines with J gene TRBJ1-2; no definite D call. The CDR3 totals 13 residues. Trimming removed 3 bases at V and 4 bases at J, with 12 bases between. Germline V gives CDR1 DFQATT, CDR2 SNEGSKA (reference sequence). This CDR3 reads CSASAGLGYGYTF. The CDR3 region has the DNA TGCAGTGCTAGCGCGGGTCTGGGCTATGGCTACACCTTC.

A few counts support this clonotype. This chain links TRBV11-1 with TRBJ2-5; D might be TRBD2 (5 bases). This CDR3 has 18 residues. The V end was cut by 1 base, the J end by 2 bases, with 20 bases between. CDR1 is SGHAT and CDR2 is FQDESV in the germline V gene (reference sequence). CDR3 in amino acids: CASSLGVLASGIQETQYF. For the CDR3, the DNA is TGTGCCAGCAGCTTAGGGGTCCTAGCATCCGGTATTCAAGAGACCCAGTACTTC.

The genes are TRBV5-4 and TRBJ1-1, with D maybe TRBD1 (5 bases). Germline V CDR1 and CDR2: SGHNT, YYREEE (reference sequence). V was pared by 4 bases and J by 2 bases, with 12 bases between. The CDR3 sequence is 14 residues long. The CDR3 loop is CASSGGEFNTEAFF. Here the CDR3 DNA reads TGTGCCAGCAGCGGGGGAGAATTTAACACTGAAGCTTTCTTT. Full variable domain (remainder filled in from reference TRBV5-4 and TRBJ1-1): ETGVTQSPTHLIKTRGQQVTLRCSSQSGHNTVSWYQQALGQGPQFIFQYYREEENGRGNFPPRFSGLQFPNYSSELNVNALELDDSALYLCASSGGEFNTEAFFGQGTRLTVV.

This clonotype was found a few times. In DNA form, the CDR3 reads TGCAGCGACTTTAGCGGGAGTCCAGATACGCAGTATTTT. Translation gives CSDFSGSPDTQYF. The rearrangement joins TRBV29-1 to TRBJ2-3; TRBD2 aligns across 9 bases. The CDR3 spans 13 residues. Looked up from germline, CDR1 is SQVTM and CDR2 is ANQGSEA. With V trimmed by 7 bases and J by 4 bases, 6 bases remained unmatched.

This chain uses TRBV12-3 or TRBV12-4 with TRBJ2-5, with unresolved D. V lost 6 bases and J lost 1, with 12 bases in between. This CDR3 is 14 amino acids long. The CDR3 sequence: CASSEYWGQETQYF. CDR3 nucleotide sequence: TGTGCCAGCAGCGAATACTGGGGCCAAGAGACCCAGTACTTC.

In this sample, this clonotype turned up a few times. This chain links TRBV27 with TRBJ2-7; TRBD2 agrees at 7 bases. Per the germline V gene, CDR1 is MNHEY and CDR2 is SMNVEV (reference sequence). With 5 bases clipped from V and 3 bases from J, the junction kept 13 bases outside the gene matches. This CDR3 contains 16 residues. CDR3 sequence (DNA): TGTGCCAGCAGTCCACTGGGGAGCGGGGCCTACTACGAGCAGTACTTC. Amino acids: CASSPLGSGAYYEQYF.

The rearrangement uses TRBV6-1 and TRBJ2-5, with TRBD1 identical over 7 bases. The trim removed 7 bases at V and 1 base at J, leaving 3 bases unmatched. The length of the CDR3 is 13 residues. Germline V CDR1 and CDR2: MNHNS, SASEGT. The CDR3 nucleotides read TGTGCCAGCAAACGGGACAGCCAAGAGACCCAGTACTTC. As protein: CASKRDSQETQYF.

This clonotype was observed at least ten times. The CDR3 DNA sequence: TGCAGCGTGCCGGGACAGGGCTCCTACGAGCAGTACTTC. Protein: CSVPGQGSYEQYF. The chain employs TRBV29-1 and TRBJ2-7; TRBD1 matches at 9 bases. Trimming cost V 6 bases and J 0 bases; bases outside gene matches: 3. The CDR3 spans 13 residues. The germline V gene has CDR1 SQVTM and CDR2 ANQGSEA.

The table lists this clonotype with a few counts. The CDR3 region has the DNA TGTGCCAGCAGTTACTCCAGGGTTCAGCCCCAGCATTTT. Protein: CASSYSRVQPQHF. The chain has TRBV6-5 and TRBJ1-5; tentatively, D is TRBD1 (5 bases). Germline-derived CDR1 and CDR2 are MNHEY and SVGAGI. The CDR3 sequence is 13 residues long. V dropped 0 bases and J dropped 6 bases, with 6 bases sitting between them.

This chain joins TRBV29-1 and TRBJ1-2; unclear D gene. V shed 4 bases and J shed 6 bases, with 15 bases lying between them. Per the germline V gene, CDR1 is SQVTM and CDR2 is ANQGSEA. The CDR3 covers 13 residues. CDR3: CSVVSNTVNGYTF. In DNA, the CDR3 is TGCAGCGTTGTGTCAAATACGGTCAATGGCTACACCTTC.

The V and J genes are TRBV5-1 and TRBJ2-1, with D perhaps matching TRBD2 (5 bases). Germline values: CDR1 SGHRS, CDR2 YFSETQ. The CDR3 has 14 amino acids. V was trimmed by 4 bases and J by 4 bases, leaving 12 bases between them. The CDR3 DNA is TGCGCCAGCAGCCATAAGGACTCATACAATGAGCAGTTCTTC. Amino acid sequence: CASSHKDSYNEQFF.

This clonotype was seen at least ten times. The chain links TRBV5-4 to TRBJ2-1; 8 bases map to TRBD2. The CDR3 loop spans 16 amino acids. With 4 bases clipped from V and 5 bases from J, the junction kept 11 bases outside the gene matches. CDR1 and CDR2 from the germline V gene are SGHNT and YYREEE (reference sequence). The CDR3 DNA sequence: TGTGCCAGCAGCCGGACCCGACTAGCGCTCAACAATGAGCAGTTCTTC. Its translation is CASSRTRLALNNEQFF.

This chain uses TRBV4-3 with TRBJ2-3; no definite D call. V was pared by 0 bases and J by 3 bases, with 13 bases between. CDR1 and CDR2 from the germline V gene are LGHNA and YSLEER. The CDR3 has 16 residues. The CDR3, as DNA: TGCGCCAGCAGCCAAGAAGCCTTGAGCCAGACAGATACGCAGTATTTT. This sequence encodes CASSQEALSQTDTQYF.

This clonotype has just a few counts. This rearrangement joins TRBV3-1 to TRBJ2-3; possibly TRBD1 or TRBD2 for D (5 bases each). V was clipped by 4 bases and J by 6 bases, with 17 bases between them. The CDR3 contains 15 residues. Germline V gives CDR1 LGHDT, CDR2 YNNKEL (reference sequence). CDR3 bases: TGTGCCAGCAGCCCCGACAGCGGAGAAGCTGATACGCAGTATTTT. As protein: CASSPDSGEADTQYF.

CDR3 sequence (DNA): TGTGCCAGCAGCTTAGTGCTAGCGGGGTACCAAGAGACCCAGTACTTC. Protein sequence: CASSLVLAGYQETQYF. The chain links TRBV11-2 to TRBJ2-5, with TRBD2 identical over 9 bases. The CDR3 is 16 residues long. V lost 1 base, J lost 0 bases, and 3 bases stayed unmatched. Germline V gene sequence: CDR1 SGHAT, CDR2 FQNNGV.

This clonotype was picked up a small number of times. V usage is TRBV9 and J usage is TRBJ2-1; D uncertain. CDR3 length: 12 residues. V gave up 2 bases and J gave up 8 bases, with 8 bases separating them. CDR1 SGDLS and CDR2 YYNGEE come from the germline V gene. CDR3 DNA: TGTGCCAGCAGCGTTTCTGGGCATGAGCAGTTCTTC. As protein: CASSVSGHEQFF.

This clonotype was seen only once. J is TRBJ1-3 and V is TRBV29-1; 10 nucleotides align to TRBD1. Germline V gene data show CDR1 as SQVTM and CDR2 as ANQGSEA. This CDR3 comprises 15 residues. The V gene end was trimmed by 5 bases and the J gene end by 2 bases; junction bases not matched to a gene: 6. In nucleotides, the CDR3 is TGCAGCGTTTCCACCGGGACAGGGGCTGGAAACACCATATATTTT. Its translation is CSVSTGTGAGNTIYF.

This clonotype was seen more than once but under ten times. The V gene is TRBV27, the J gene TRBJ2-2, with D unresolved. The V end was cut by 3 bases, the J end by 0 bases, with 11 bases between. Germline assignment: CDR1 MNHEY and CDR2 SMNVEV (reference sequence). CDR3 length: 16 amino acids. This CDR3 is CASSLLERPNTGELFF. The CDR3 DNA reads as TGTGCCAGCAGTTTGTTGGAGCGTCCGAACACCGGGGAGCTGTTTTTT.

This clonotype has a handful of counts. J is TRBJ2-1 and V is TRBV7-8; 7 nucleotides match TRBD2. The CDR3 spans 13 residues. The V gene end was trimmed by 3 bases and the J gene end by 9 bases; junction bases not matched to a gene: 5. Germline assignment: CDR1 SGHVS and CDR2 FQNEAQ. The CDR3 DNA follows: TGTGCCAGCAGCTTTGGACTAGTTGTTGAGCAGTTCTTC. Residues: CASSFGLVVEQFF.

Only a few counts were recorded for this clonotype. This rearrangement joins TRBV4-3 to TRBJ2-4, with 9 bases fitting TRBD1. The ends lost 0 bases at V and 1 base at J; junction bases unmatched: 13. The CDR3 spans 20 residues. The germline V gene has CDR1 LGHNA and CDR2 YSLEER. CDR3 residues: CASSQELGQGRVGAKNIQYF. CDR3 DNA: TGCGCCAGCAGCCAAGAGTTAGGACAGGGGAGAGTGGGGGCCAAAAACATTCAGTACTTC.

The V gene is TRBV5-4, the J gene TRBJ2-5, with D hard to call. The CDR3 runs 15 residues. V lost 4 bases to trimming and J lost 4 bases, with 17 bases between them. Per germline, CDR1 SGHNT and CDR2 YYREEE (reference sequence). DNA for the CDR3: TGTGCCAGCAGCGTATACTCCCTTCATGGAGAGACCCAGTACTTC. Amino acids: CASSVYSLHGETQYF.

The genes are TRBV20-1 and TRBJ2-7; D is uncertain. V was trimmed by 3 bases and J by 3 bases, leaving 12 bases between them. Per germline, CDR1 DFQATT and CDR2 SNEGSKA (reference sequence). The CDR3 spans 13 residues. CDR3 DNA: TGCAGTGCTAGTCAGATCCCCCGCTACGAGCAGTACTTC. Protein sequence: CSASQIPRYEQYF.